This TCR beta chain is drawn from a study of blood T cell repertoires in COVID-19. About the research overall: T cells, B-cell-depleted T cells, or PBMCs provided the cDNA or gDNA that served as material.

Trimming removed 3 bases at V and 6 bases at J, with 13 bases between. This CDR3 has 14 amino acids. From germline, CDR1 is SGHTA and CDR2 FQGNSA. The table came from immunoSEQ multiplex PCR; TCRdb's copy has only in-frame clones and leaves some out. Here the sample spans nearly 300,000 clones, more than 70% being singletons. This chain connects TRBV7-2 to TRBJ2-3; no reliable D call. Sequencing was done on a sample of peripheral blood. The receptor's source is a woman under 40 who had recovered from COVID-19. The CDR3 DNA reads as TGTGCCAGCAGCTTTGACCTCCCCGGGGATACGCAGTATTTT. As protein: CASSFDLPGDTQYF.